A single sample gave rise to the 21 T cell receptor beta chains below, sequenced in a study of blood T cells in healthy people across ages. Through a sample-barcoded 5' primer and a J-beta primer mix, a second PCR was run for roughly 6 to 11 cycles. One entry per CDR3 protein, called by TCRdb with MiXCR from the 5' RACE reads. The sample gives about a million distinct CDR3 sequences, roughly 43% of which show up once; roughly 12% is in the top ten. What was sequenced was blood. The source is a young man in good health.

The chain links TRBV5-1 to TRBJ2-7; D gene uncertain. Per germline, CDR1 SGHRS and CDR2 YFSETQ. Trimming cost V 4 bases and J 0 bases, with 14 bases left between them. This CDR3 spans 15 amino acids. The CDR3 loop is CASSPLEPSSYEQYF. The CDR3 nucleotides read TGCGCCAGCAGCCCCCTAGAGCCGAGCTCCTACGAGCAGTACTTC.

The chain recombines TRBV7-2 with TRBJ2-3, with D unclear. This CDR3 is 12 amino acids long. V shed 2 bases and J shed 8 bases, with 8 bases lying between them. Germline values: CDR1 SGHTA, CDR2 FQGNSA. The CDR3 coding sequence is TGTGCCAGCAGCTTAAATCCCAGTACGCAGTATTTT. Residues: CASSLNPSTQYF. Filled out from reference TRBV7-2 and TRBJ2-3, the complete variable domain reads GAGVSQSPSNKVTEKGKDVELRCDPISGHTALYWYRQSLGQGLEFLIYFQGNSAPDKSGLPSDRFSAERTGGSVSTLTIQRTQQEDSAVYLCASSLNPSTQYFGPGTRLTVL.

This clonotype is a singleton in its sample. This chain uses TRBV20-1 with TRBJ2-1, with 10 bases identical to TRBD2. Trimming cost V 6 bases and J 4 bases; bases outside gene matches: 12. CDR1 is DFQATT, CDR2 SNEGSKA, per germline (reference sequence). This CDR3 is 16 amino acids long. CDR3 bases: TGCAGTGCCAACCCCCGGACTAGCGGTTCTTACAATGAGCAGTTCTTC. Translating gives CSANPRTSGSYNEQFF.

The V call is TRBV2, the J call TRBJ2-2; D is possibly TRBD2 (6 bases). There are 16 residues in the CDR3. Between the trimmed V and J ends, which lost 6 bases and 2 bases, there was a span of 16 bases. The germline V gene has CDR1 SNHLY and CDR2 FYNNEI. The CDR3 spells CASRSGSFINTGELFF. The CDR3 bases are TGTGCCAGCAGGTCCGGGAGCTTCATTAACACCGGGGAGCTGTTTTTT.

The chain employs TRBV4-1 and TRBJ2-3; 12 bases align to TRBD2. Losses at the gene ends were 1 base for V and 7 bases for J; bases not matched to a gene: 6. The CDR3 is 16 residues long. Germline V gives CDR1 MGHRA, CDR2 YSYEKL. The chain's CDR3 is CASSQALAGGTNTQYF. In DNA, the CDR3 is TGCGCCAGCAGCCAAGCACTAGCGGGAGGCACTAATACGCAGTATTTT.

V and J are TRBV7-9 and TRBJ2-1; no clear D gene. CDR1 and CDR2 from the germline V gene are SEHNR and FQNEAQ (reference sequence). The CDR3 spans 15 residues. The germline V and J ends were trimmed by 5 bases and 8 bases, with 19 bases remaining between them. CDR3 sequence: CASSGWASTSDEQFF. Written as DNA, the CDR3 is TGTGCCAGCAGCGGATGGGCCTCAACTTCGGATGAGCAGTTCTTC.

The J gene is TRBJ2-1, the V gene TRBV4-1; 7 bases line up with TRBD1. The J call may not be correct, given that the DNA end is closer to TRBJ2-7. The CDR3 runs 18 residues. The germline V gene has CDR1 MGHRA and CDR2 YSYEKL. The CDR3 reads CASSQRPTTGSSYNEQYF. CDR3 bases: TGCGCCAGCAGCCAACGCCCAACGACAGGGAGCTCCTACAATGAGCAGTACTTC.

The gene calls are TRBV7-2 and TRBJ1-5; unclear D gene. V was pared by 3 bases and J by 7 bases, with 10 bases between. This CDR3 is built from 13 residues. Looked up from germline, CDR1 is SGHTA and CDR2 is FQGNSA. The CDR3 reads CASSFTQLQPQHF. The CDR3 DNA follows: TGTGCCAGCAGCTTTACCCAGCTGCAGCCCCAGCATTTT.

The chain joins TRBV20-1 to TRBJ2-7; no reliable D call. Trimming left V 3 bases short and J 4 bases short, with 16 bases between. Per the germline V gene, CDR1 is DFQATT and CDR2 is SNEGSKA (reference sequence). The CDR3 loop spans 14 amino acids. In DNA form, the CDR3 reads TGCAGTGCTAGGGCGGTCTTACAAACTTACGAGCAGTACTTC. As protein: CSARAVLQTYEQYF.

V is TRBV6-1 and J is TRBJ2-3, with D tentatively TRBD1 or TRBD2 (5 bases each). This CDR3 is 15 amino acids long. Trimming pared 7 bases from V and 0 bases from J, leaving 14 bases between. Germline CDR1 is MNHNS and CDR2 is SASEGT. In DNA, the CDR3 is TGTGCCAGCAACCAACGGGGACCTAGCACAGATACGCAGTATTTT. It specifies CASNQRGPSTDTQYF.

This chain connects TRBV6-5 to TRBJ2-1; D unclear. This CDR3 is built from 13 residues. CDR1 is MNHEY and CDR2 is SVGAGI in the germline V gene. Deletions cut 2 bases from V and 7 bases from J, with 9 bases between. The chain's CDR3 is CASSYPNGNEQFF. Written as DNA, the CDR3 is TGTGCCAGCAGTTACCCGAATGGGAATGAGCAGTTCTTC.

The chain recombines TRBV7-2 with TRBJ1-6; TRBD1 might be the D (5 bases). CDR1 and CDR2 from the germline V gene are SGHTA and FQGNSA. The CDR3 contains 12 residues. The V end was cut by 1 base, the J end by 17 bases, with 12 bases between. The CDR3 DNA follows: TGTGCCAGCAGCTTAGATCTTGGGGGGTTCCACTTT. Its protein is CASSLDLGGFHF.

In this sample, this clonotype turned up a few times. V usage is TRBV12-3 or TRBV12-4 and J usage is TRBJ1-5; unclear D gene. This CDR3 has 12 residues. V gave up 8 bases and J gave up 7 bases, with 12 bases separating them. The CDR3: CASQVASQPQHF. CDR3 nucleotide sequence: TGTGCCAGCCAAGTCGCCTCCCAGCCCCAGCATTTT.

The gene calls are TRBV6-5 and TRBJ2-7; D not resolved. The V gene lost 5 bases and the J gene lost 4 bases, with 12 bases spanning the gap. The germline gives CDR1 MNHEY, CDR2 SVGAGI. The CDR3 covers 13 residues. CDR3 nucleotides: TGTGCCAGCAGTCGCCCCGACGTTTACGAGCAGTACTTC. It encodes CASSRPDVYEQYF.

Worth noting for this clonotype: This may come from a read error, since a much larger clone is one base off. This chain links TRBV5-6 with TRBJ2-3; D is ambiguous. The CDR3 spans 13 residues. V lost 10 bases and J 3 bases, leaving 15 bases between the germline ends. The germline gives CDR1 SGHDT, CDR2 YYEEEE. CDR3 amino acids: CAGTRDRTDTQYF. CDR3 sequence (DNA): TGTGCCGGCACCCGAGACCGGACAGATACGCAGTATTTT.

The rearrangement links TRBV4-2 to TRBJ1-5; D may be TRBD1 (5 bases). V lost 5 bases and J lost 1, with 15 bases in between. In germline, CDR1 is LGHNA, CDR2 YNFKEQ. The CDR3 length is 16 residues. This CDR3 is CASSEQAGRSNQPQHF. DNA of the CDR3: TGTGCCAGCAGCGAACAGGCGGGAAGGAGCAATCAGCCCCAGCATTTT.

This chain joins TRBV3-1 and TRBJ1-2; 7 bases are shared with TRBD1. Germline trimming cut 6 bases from V and 3 bases from J; bases unmatched to any gene: 4. The CDR3 covers 13 residues. Germline lookup yields CDR1 LGHDT and CDR2 YNNKEL (reference sequence). The CDR3 sequence is CASSKGGDYGYTF. Here the CDR3 DNA reads TGTGCCAGCAGTAAAGGGGGCGACTATGGCTACACCTTC. Full variable domain (remainder filled in from reference TRBV3-1 and TRBJ1-2): DTAVSQTPKYLVTQMGNDKSIKCEQNLGHDTMYWYKQDSKKFLKIMFSYNNKELIINETVPNRFSPKSPDKAHLNLHINSLELGDSAVYFCASSKGGDYGYTFGSGTRLTVV.

This clonotype was detected a few times. This chain links TRBV11-1 with TRBJ2-3; 7 bases fit TRBD1. With 1 base clipped from V and 0 bases from J, the junction kept 10 bases outside the gene matches. The germline V gene encodes CDR1 SGHAT and CDR2 FQDESV (reference sequence). The CDR3 covers 18 residues. In DNA, the CDR3 is TGTGCCAGCAGCTTAGTTCCTGGACAGGAACTTAGCACAGATACGCAGTATTTT. Translation gives CASSLVPGQELSTDTQYF.

The chain couples TRBV7-2 to TRBJ2-1; 8 positions match TRBD1. J gave up 9 bases and V 2 bases, and 15 bases lay outside the gene matches. This CDR3 region has 17 residues. The germline gives CDR1 SGHTA, CDR2 FQGNSA. The CDR3 DNA sequence: TGTGCCAGCAGCTTAACTCAGACAGGGGCTGGAAACAGTGAGCAGTTCTTC. This codes for CASSLTQTGAGNSEQFF.

This sequence joins TRBV3-1 and TRBJ1-2; 7 bases map to TRBD1. Germline V gene sequence: CDR1 LGHDT, CDR2 YNNKEL (reference sequence). The CDR3 totals 15 residues. J lost 1 base, V lost 4 bases, and 6 bases had no gene match. The CDR3 is CASSPRGQFNYGYTF. The CDR3 bases are TGTGCCAGCAGCCCCCGGGGACAGTTTAACTATGGCTACACCTTC. Combining the CDR3 with reference TRBV3-1 and TRBJ1-2 gives the whole variable domain DTAVSQTPKYLVTQMGNDKSIKCEQNLGHDTMYWYKQDSKKFLKIMFSYNNKELIINETVPNRFSPKSPDKAHLNLHINSLELGDSAVYFCASSPRGQFNYGYTFGSGTRLTVV.

V usage is TRBV7-9 and J usage is TRBJ1-1, with D hard to call. V lost 2 bases and J lost 2, with 9 bases in between. The CDR3 loop spans 14 amino acids. Germline values: CDR1 SEHNR, CDR2 FQNEAQ (reference sequence). Here the CDR3 DNA reads TGTGCCAGCAGCTTAAATACCGCAAACACTGAAGCTTTCTTT. Its protein is CASSLNTANTEAFF.